Below, 18 T cell receptor beta chains from the same sample are listed, as sequenced in a study of identical twins (dated by TCRdb to the mid-2010s). The receptor library was made with 5' RACE. These reads were obtained on an Illumina HiSeq 2000. In TCRdb, the public reads were trimmed at Q25 with fastp and aligned with MiXCR, with productive beta chains retained. Entries that share a CDR3 protein sequence are merged under the most common genes and DNA. A total of fewer than 650,000 distinct CDR3 sequences appear in this sample, approximately 9.6% of them only once. The ten largest account for 2.5% to 3% of the sample. The same specimen was also included in a second study, on yellow fever vaccine responses in identical twins.

The specimen was PBMCs. The receptors originated from a woman under 30 in good health.

In its sample, this clonotype was seen a few times. The rearrangement links TRBV6-5 to TRBJ2-7; TRBD1 aligns across 10 bases. The junction had 12 bases not matched to a gene; V was cut back by 4 bases and J by 0 bases. Germline V CDR1 and CDR2: MNHEY, SVGAGI. This CDR3 has 18 residues. The DNA of the CDR3 is TGTGCCAGCAGTTGGCCGGGACAGGGGAACCTCAACTCCTACGAGCAGTACTTC. Protein: CASSWPGQGNLNSYEQYF.

In its sample, this clonotype was seen a few times. The rearrangement joins TRBV24-1 to TRBJ1-1; TRBD1 might be the D (6 bases). Trimming cost V 1 base and J 8 bases, with 10 bases left between them. This CDR3 region has 13 residues. The germline V gene has CDR1 KGHDR and CDR2 SFDVKD. The CDR3 region is CATSDFQGSEAFF. The CDR3 nucleotides read TGTGCCACCAGTGATTTTCAGGGGTCGGAAGCTTTCTTT.

This clonotype showed up many times. The chain has TRBV6-5 and TRBJ1-1; possible D gene TRBD1, 5 bases. The CDR3 length is 12 residues. Trimming cost V 6 bases and J 1 base, with 6 bases left between them. Germline CDR1 reads MNHEY; CDR2 reads SVGAGI. The CDR3 loop reads CASRRGNTEAFF. The CDR3, as DNA: TGTGCCAGCAGGAGGGGGAACACTGAAGCTTTCTTT.

The gene calls are TRBV15 and TRBJ2-7, with D perhaps TRBD2 (7 bases). This CDR3 region has 15 residues. The germline gives CDR1 LNHNV, CDR2 YYDKDF (reference sequence). The V end lost 0 bases, the J end lost 4 bases, and 13 bases lay between the germline ends. CDR3 amino acids: CATSRDGGGSYEQYF. The CDR3 DNA reads as TGTGCCACCAGCAGAGATGGGGGCGGGAGTTACGAGCAGTACTTC.

This clonotype has more than one count but fewer than ten. The chain is built from TRBV24-1 and TRBJ2-1; 7 positions agree with TRBD2. CDR3 size: 16 residues. The junction had 4 bases not matched to a gene; V was cut back by 3 bases and J by 0 bases. The germline V gene encodes CDR1 KGHDR and CDR2 SFDVKD. The CDR3 nucleotides read TGTGCCACCAGTGATAGCGGGGATAGCTCCTACAATGAGCAGTTCTTC. Protein: CATSDSGDSSYNEQFF.

This clonotype has a handful of counts. The CDR3 DNA reads TGTGCCAGCAGCTTACTAGCGGGGGGGCTGTACAATGAGCAGTTCTTC. It encodes CASSLLAGGLYNEQFF. J is TRBJ2-1 and V is TRBV7-2; 12 nucleotides match TRBD2. J lost 4 bases, V lost 2 bases, and 3 bases had no gene match. The CDR3 is 16 residues long. Looked up from germline, CDR1 is SGHTA and CDR2 is FQGNSA.

Ten or more counts support this clonotype. The chain recombines TRBV7-6 with TRBJ2-7; maybe TRBD2 (5 bases). The CDR3 has 15 amino acids. Germline V gene sequence: CDR1 SGHVS, CDR2 FNYEAQ. Trimming took off 1 base at V and 3 bases at J, with 13 bases between the two ends. The CDR3 reads CASSLDLASFYEQYF. CDR3 DNA: TGTGCCAGCAGCTTAGACCTAGCTTCTTTCTACGAGCAGTACTTC.

The chain is built from TRBV20-1 and TRBJ2-2; D not certain. V was cut by 5 bases and J by 2 bases, with 18 bases left in between. Germline V lookup: CDR1 DFQATT, CDR2 SNEGSKA (reference sequence). The length of the CDR3 is 16 residues. CDR3 residues: CSAPRCCLGNTGELFF. In DNA, the CDR3 is TGCAGTGCTCCCCGATGCTGTTTGGGCAACACCGGGGAGCTGTTTTTT.

J is TRBJ2-1 and V is TRBV10-2; possible D gene TRBD1, 5 bases. CDR3 length: 13 residues. V shed 7 bases and J shed 8 bases, with 15 bases lying between them. The germline V gene encodes CDR1 WSHSY and CDR2 SAAADI. In nucleotides, the CDR3 is TGCGCCAGCACCTACTTCACAGGCGATGAGCAGTTCTTC. It encodes CASTYFTGDEQFF.

This clonotype was counted between two and nine times. The CDR3 nucleotides are TGTGCCAGCAGAATGACAGGGGGCAATAACGAGCAGTACTTC. Translation: CASRMTGGNNEQYF. This chain uses TRBV12-3 or TRBV12-4 with TRBJ2-7, with 10 bases identical to TRBD1. Trimming cost V 6 bases and J 5 bases; bases outside gene matches: 7. The CDR3 runs to 14 residues.

The table lists this clonotype with a few counts. The V and J genes are TRBV7-3 and TRBJ2-3, with TRBD1 as a possible D gene (5 bases). Germline V gene lookup returns CDR1 SGHTA and CDR2 FQGTGA. Trimming stripped 0 bases from V and 2 bases from J, with 12 bases between. The CDR3 is 16 residues long. CDR3 sequence reads: CASSLTGRGSTDTQYF. The DNA of the CDR3 is TGTGCCAGCAGCTTAACCGGAAGGGGCTCCACAGATACGCAGTATTTT.

This clonotype was observed a handful of times. J is TRBJ2-5 and V is TRBV5-1; 8 nucleotides line up with TRBD1. V dropped 3 bases and J dropped 5; count of bases not matched to a gene: 9. Germline V gene data show CDR1 as SGHRS and CDR2 as YFSETQ. The length of the CDR3 is 15 residues. CDR3 sequence reads: CASSSIRTGGETQYF. As DNA, the CDR3 is TGCGCCAGCAGCTCCATTCGAACAGGGGGGGAGACCCAGTACTTC.

The table lists this clonotype with many counts. The chain combines TRBV7-9 with TRBJ2-5; D not certain. Germline loops: CDR1 SEHNR, CDR2 FQNEAQ (reference sequence). There are 14 residues in the CDR3. V was cut by 1 base and J by 4 bases, with 10 bases left in between. The CDR3 bases are TGTGCCAGCAGCTTAGATGCCCGGAGAGAGACCCAGTACTTC. Protein sequence: CASSLDARRETQYF.

This rearrangement joins TRBV7-3 to TRBJ2-1; D remains ambiguous. The germline V gene encodes CDR1 SGHTA and CDR2 FQGTGA. V shed 0 bases and J shed 2 bases, with 11 bases lying between them. The CDR3 spans 16 residues. The CDR3 nucleotides are TGTGCCAGCAGCTTAACCGCTAGTCAAACCTACAATGAGCAGTTCTTC. Its protein is CASSLTASQTYNEQFF.

This clonotype was counted a few times. V gene TRBV7-2 combines with J gene TRBJ2-7, with 9 positions matching TRBD1. The CDR3 totals 14 residues. Germline trimming cut 3 bases from V and 6 bases from J; bases unmatched to any gene: 6. Germline CDR1 reads SGHTA; CDR2 reads FQGNSA. CDR3 in amino acids: CASSFRDRASEQYF. In nucleotides, the CDR3 is TGTGCCAGCAGCTTTAGGGACAGGGCTTCCGAGCAGTACTTC. The full variable domain, its missing parts supplied by reference TRBV7-2 and TRBJ2-7, is GAGVSQSPSNKVTEKGKDVELRCDPISGHTALYWYRQSLGQGLEFLIYFQGNSAPDKSGLPSDRFSAERTGGSVSTLTIQRTQQEDSAVYLCASSFRDRASEQYFGPGTRLTVT.

Ten or more counts support this clonotype. The chain is built from TRBV6-1 and TRBJ1-2; 9 nucleotides match TRBD1. After removal of 5 bases from V and 7 bases from J, the junction contained 8 bases not matched to a gene. The germline V gene has CDR1 MNHNS and CDR2 SASEGT. The length of the CDR3 is 14 residues. CDR3 sequence (DNA): TGTGCCAGCAGTCCAAAGAAGACAGGGGGTGGCTACACCTTC. This gives the protein CASSPKKTGGGYTF.

The chain carries TRBV27 and TRBJ2-7; 7 nucleotides agree with TRBD1. J was trimmed by 4 bases and V by 10 bases; bases with no gene match: 10. The CDR3 runs 13 residues. Germline V gives CDR1 MNHEY, CDR2 SMNVEV (reference sequence). CDR3 loop: CATRPGQTYEQYF. The CDR3 DNA follows: TGTGCCACCCGCCCGGGACAGACATACGAGCAGTACTTC.

The J gene is TRBJ2-1, the V gene TRBV14, with a possible D match to TRBD1 (5 bases). This CDR3 region has 15 residues. Trimming removed 6 bases from V and 7 bases from J, with 19 bases in between. CDR1 and CDR2 (germline): SGHDN, FVKESK. This CDR3 reads CASSLLQDNTNEQFF. For the CDR3, the DNA is TGTGCCAGCAGTCTTTTACAGGATAATACGAATGAGCAGTTCTTC.